This TCR beta chain was sequenced in a study of blood T cell repertoires in COVID-19. The overall study: The cDNA or gDNA used as material had been derived from T cells, B-cell-depleted T cells, or PBMCs.

Trimming shortened V by 0 bases and J by 9 bases, and 12 bases separated the two germline ends. From germline, CDR1 is MNHEY and CDR2 SVGAGI. The CDR3 runs to 14 residues. The repertoire was sequenced with immunoSEQ multiplex PCR; TCRdb's copy has only in-frame clones and lacks some. This table holds 50,000 or so clones, around three quarters found once. Input material: peripheral blood. The V and J genes are TRBV6-5 and TRBJ1-3; weak D call: TRBD1 (6 bases). The sequence derives from a man aged 70-80 years with acute or convalescent COVID-19. Here the CDR3 reads CASSYSQGYGTIYF. CDR3 coding DNA: TGTGCCAGCAGTTACTCGCAGGGGTATGGCACCATATATTTT.